This T cell receptor (beta chain) was sequenced in a study of PD-1 blockade in classical Hodgkin lymphoma. Overall study: Every 2 weeks, patients had 3 mg/kg nivolumab intravenously. Study-wide points: Patients newly diagnosed and complete responders had comparable baseline diversity. Nivolumab starters within 1 year of ASCT were excluded. CD4+ TCR diversity, unlike CD8+, rose significantly by C4D1.

Profiling relied on immunoSEQ multiplex PCR, and the TCRdb table lists in-frame clones only, not all of them. Of about 98,000 clones in the sample, more than 80% were seen once. Exposure to brentuximab vedotin varied, and each patient had relapsed following autologous stem cell transplantation. Trimming took 7 bases from V and 2 from J, leaving 12 bases between them. Germline V gene data show CDR1 as SQVTM and CDR2 as ANQGSEA. The CDR3 is made up of 13 amino acids. This clone appeared once. Its antigen is undetermined. The input for sequencing was peripheral blood mononuclear cells (PBMCs), taken before the second cycle of nivolumab. This clonotype was sampled from a human donor with classical Hodgkin lymphoma. The rearrangement joins TRBV29-1 to TRBJ1-5; D is unresolved. For the CDR3, the DNA is TGCAGCGCCTCTGACGGAGGCAATCAGCCCCAGCATTTT. Its protein is CSASDGGNQPQHF.